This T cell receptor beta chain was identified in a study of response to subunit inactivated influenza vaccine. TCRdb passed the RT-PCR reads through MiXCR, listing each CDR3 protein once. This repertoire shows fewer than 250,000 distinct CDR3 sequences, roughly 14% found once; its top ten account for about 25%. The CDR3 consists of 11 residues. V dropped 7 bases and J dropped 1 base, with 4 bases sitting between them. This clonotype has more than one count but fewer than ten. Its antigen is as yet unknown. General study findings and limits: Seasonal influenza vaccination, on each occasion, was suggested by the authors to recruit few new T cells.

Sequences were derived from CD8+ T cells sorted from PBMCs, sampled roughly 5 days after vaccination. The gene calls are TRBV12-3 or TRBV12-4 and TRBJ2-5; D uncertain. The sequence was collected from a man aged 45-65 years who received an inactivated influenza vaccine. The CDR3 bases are TGTGCCAGCAAGGGCCAAGAGACCCAGTACTTC. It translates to CASKGQETQYF.